The rows below give T cell receptor beta chains drawn from one sample of a study of tumor and adjacent non-tumor tissue in lung cancer. Using its own MiXCR run on the multiplex PCR reads, TCRdb lists one record per CDR3 protein. The data contain roughly 75,000 distinct CDR3 sequences, roughly 80% of them seen just once; the ten biggest clones take up roughly 12%. The specimen sequenced was lung tumor tissue. The receptors derive from a woman aged 50 to 60 with non-small cell lung cancer. Each CDR3 is given with its conserved first and last residue. Each record gives: J gene, V gene, clone size, CDR3 protein. Rows may omit the clone size; those that give it use once, few, many or a size class.

j_call: TRBJ1-3; v_call: TRBV29-1; clone_size: -; cdr3_aa: CSVHFGGVHGSTIYF
j_call: TRBJ1-1; v_call: TRBV6-5; clone_size: once; cdr3_aa: CVSRNPRGTGAFF
j_call: TRBJ1-2; v_call: TRBV11-3; clone_size: few; cdr3_aa: CATMTGCYGYAF
j_call: TRBJ2-3; v_call: TRBV12-3/TRBV12-4; clone_size: -; cdr3_aa: CASKPATSGMRANTQYF
j_call: TRBJ2-1; v_call: TRBV28; clone_size: -; cdr3_aa: CASSLGGASYNEQLF
j_call: TRBJ2-5; v_call: TRBV20-1; clone_size: once; cdr3_aa: CSARVTGGVGRPHETQYF
j_call: TRBJ2-5; v_call: TRBV6-1; clone_size: -; cdr3_aa: CVSRYAGGTSGIETQYF
j_call: TRBJ2-1; v_call: TRBV6-2/TRBV6-3; clone_size: -; cdr3_aa: CASSSFGETGFAEQFF
j_call: TRBJ1-6; v_call: TRBV6-6; clone_size: -; cdr3_aa: CASSQGQEFSPLHF
j_call: TRBJ2-7; v_call: TRBV5-6; clone_size: -; cdr3_aa: CASSLWRQFTYDQYF
j_call: TRBJ2-6; v_call: TRBV28; clone_size: many; cdr3_aa: CASGKYRAGANVLTF
j_call: TRBJ1-5; v_call: TRBV11-2; clone_size: -; cdr3_aa: CSSSAEGVSNQPQHF
j_call: TRBJ2-1; v_call: TRBV28; clone_size: many; cdr3_aa: CASSLAGASYNEQFF
j_call: TRBJ1-5; v_call: TRBV7-9; clone_size: -; cdr3_aa: CASSEDRVNQPQHF
j_call: TRBJ1-5; v_call: TRBV6-2/TRBV6-3; clone_size: -; cdr3_aa: CASSYHWTGNQAQHF
j_call: TRBJ1-5; v_call: TRBV6-1; clone_size: -; cdr3_aa: CASSEDEGGGYLPQHF
j_call: TRBJ2-2; v_call: TRBV10-3; clone_size: -; cdr3_aa: CAINVKEGGTEELFF
j_call: TRBJ2-1; v_call: TRBV19; clone_size: -; cdr3_aa: CASSMLEGSYNEQFF
j_call: TRBJ1-4; v_call: TRBV11-2; clone_size: -; cdr3_aa: CASSLAGINEKRFF
j_call: TRBJ2-3; v_call: TRBV29-1; clone_size: -; cdr3_aa: CRVVGTGAGDTQYF
j_call: TRBJ1-6; v_call: TRBV12-3/TRBV12-4; clone_size: -; cdr3_aa: CAGCTSYRRGNSPLHF
j_call: TRBJ2-7; v_call: TRBV7-9; clone_size: -; cdr3_aa: CASGLESYEQYF
j_call: TRBJ1-5; v_call: TRBV4-2; clone_size: -; cdr3_aa: CVSSQDLTNNQPQLF
j_call: TRBJ2-7; v_call: TRBV5-1; clone_size: -; cdr3_aa: CTSRTSGISTYEQYF
j_call: TRBJ2-2; v_call: TRBV6-1; clone_size: -; cdr3_aa: CASSDQDTYTGELFF
j_call: TRBJ2-1; v_call: TRBV19; clone_size: many; cdr3_aa: CASTSTTGTRDNEQFF
j_call: TRBJ2-3; v_call: TRBV6-1; clone_size: -; cdr3_aa: CASSELAGGTYTQYF
j_call: TRBJ2-1; v_call: TRBV10-3; clone_size: -; cdr3_aa: CAISEFVTPGLVSSYNEQFF
j_call: TRBJ1-2; v_call: TRBV6-5; clone_size: few; cdr3_aa: CASSYLMADYGYTF
j_call: TRBJ1-5; v_call: TRBV4-2; clone_size: -; cdr3_aa: CDGSQDHTSNQPQHF
j_call: TRBJ1-2; v_call: TRBV6-5; clone_size: -; cdr3_aa: CASSYAGAAIHGCTF
j_call: TRBJ2-5; v_call: TRBV6-5; clone_size: -; cdr3_aa: CASTYNGETHYF
j_call: TRBJ2-7; v_call: TRBV29-1; clone_size: -; cdr3_aa: CSVVRDGSSYEQYF